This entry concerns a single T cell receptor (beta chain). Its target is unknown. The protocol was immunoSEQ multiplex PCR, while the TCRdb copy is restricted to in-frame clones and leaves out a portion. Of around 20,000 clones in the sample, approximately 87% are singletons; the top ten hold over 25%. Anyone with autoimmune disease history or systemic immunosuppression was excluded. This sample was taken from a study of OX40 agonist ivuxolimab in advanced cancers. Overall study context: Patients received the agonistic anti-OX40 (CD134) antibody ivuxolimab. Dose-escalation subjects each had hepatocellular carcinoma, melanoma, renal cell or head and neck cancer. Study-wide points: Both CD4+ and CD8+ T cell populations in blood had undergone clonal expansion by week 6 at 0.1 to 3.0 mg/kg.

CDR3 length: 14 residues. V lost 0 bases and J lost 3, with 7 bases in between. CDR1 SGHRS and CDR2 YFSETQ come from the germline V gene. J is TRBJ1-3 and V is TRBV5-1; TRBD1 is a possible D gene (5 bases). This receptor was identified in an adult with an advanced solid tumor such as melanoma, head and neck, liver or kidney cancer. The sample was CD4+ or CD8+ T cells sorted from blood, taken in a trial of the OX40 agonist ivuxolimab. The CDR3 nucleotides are TGCGCCAGCAGCTTGGAGGGGTATGGAAACACCATATATTTT. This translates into CASSLEGYGNTIYF.